The present entry profiles one TCR beta chain with its context. These data belong to a study of blood T cell repertoires in COVID-19. Turning to the study itself: Acute and convalescent COVID-19 specimens originated in the United States, Italy and Spain. From T cells, B-cell-depleted T cells, or PBMCs came the material, which was cDNA or gDNA.

Authors' processing steps: Counts of nucleated cells, estimated from reference gene primer amplification, were obtained. Method: immunoSEQ multiplex PCR; TCRdb's copy keeps in-frame clones and lacks some. Clonal size and the V and J genes are those of that table, whereas D and trimming came from the DNA. The sample has 110,000 to 150,000 clones, approximately 83% seen once. Trimming took 2 bases from V and 6 from J; bases not matched to a gene: 8. This CDR3 is built from 18 residues. Germline V lookup: CDR1 MNHNS, CDR2 SASEGT. Sequencing input: peripheral blood. This receptor was taken from a human donor in a cohort sampled during active COVID-19. The rearrangement uses TRBV6-1 and TRBJ2-3; the match to TRBD2 covers 16 bases. The CDR3 bases are TGTGCCAGCAGTGAACCGGGACTAGCGGGGGGGCCAGGGGATACGCAGTATTTT. Translating gives CASSEPGLAGGPGDTQYF.